This T cell receptor beta chain was identified in a study of cytomegalovirus exposure and HLA in healthy donors. There are a few counts of this clone. Its specificity is not known. Primers for the PCR totalled 60 Vbeta and 13 Jbeta. The protocol was immunoSEQ multiplex PCR, while the TCRdb copy is restricted to in-frame clones and leaves out a portion. This table holds about 130,000 clones, roughly three fifths found once. Study-level results: Earlier analysis found most TCR beta V segments productive about 87% or about 30% of the time. TCR beta sequences reportedly predicted the HLA-A and HLA-B alleles of most subjects accurately. Among TCR beta chains, those listed as cytomegalovirus-associated numbered approximately 150. The authors assumed roughly uniform sequencing depth across donors for presence/absence analyses.

V trimming: 5 bases; J trimming: 2 bases; junction bases outside the gene matches: 6. Per germline, CDR1 SGHRS and CDR2 YFSETQ. This CDR3 has 14 amino acids. This receptor was taken from a woman aged 40 to 50 in good health and CMV-seronegative. The material sequenced was PBMCs. The V call is TRBV5-1, the J call TRBJ2-7; 8 positions agree with TRBD1. CDR3 residues: CASRPGQGPYEQYF. In DNA, the CDR3 is TGCGCCAGCAGGCCTGGACAGGGCCCCTACGAGCAGTACTTC.